The clone carrying this T cell receptor (beta chain) was recorded once. Its antigen is unknown. Profiled with immunoSEQ multiplex PCR; TCRdb holds only in-frame clones, not every one. The profile shows 150,000 to 200,000 clones, 75% to 90% of them singletons. Germline values: CDR1 LNHNV, CDR2 YYDKDF (reference sequence). This CDR3 region has 17 residues. The V end was cut by 1 base, the J end by 5 bases, with 18 bases between. This sample was included in a study of T cell responses to AZD1222 COVID-19 vaccine. Study conclusions and caveats: Close to half of spike-specific TCRs reportedly recognize unmutated variant regions.

The V call is TRBV15, the J call TRBJ2-1, with D perhaps given as TRBD1 or TRBD2 (5 bases each). The sequence derives from an adult in good health. This material consisted of peripheral blood, taken on day 0 of AZD1222 vaccination. CDR3 sequence reads: CATSRGGAGTQDNEQFF. Here the CDR3 DNA reads TGTGCCACCAGCAGAGGAGGGGCCGGGACCCAAGACAATGAGCAGTTCTTC.